The 29 T cell receptor beta chains below all came from one sample that was sequenced in a study of OX40 agonist ivuxolimab in advanced cancers. Produced via immunoSEQ multiplex PCR; TCRdb's table is partial and in-frame only. The sample contains roughly 80,000 clones, around 90% of which appear only once. The specimen was CD4+ or CD8+ T cells sorted from blood, collected in a trial of the OX40 agonist ivuxolimab. The receptor set was obtained from an adult with an advanced solid tumor such as melanoma, head and neck, liver or kidney cancer.

The rearrangement links TRBV4-1 to TRBJ2-3; D possibly corresponds to TRBD2 (5 bases). Trimming pared 1 base from V and 4 bases from J, leaving 12 bases between. Germline V gives CDR1 MGHRA, CDR2 YSYEKL. The CDR3 runs to 15 residues. CDR3 sequence reads: CASSQGAGLADTQYF. The CDR3 nucleotides are TGCGCCAGCAGCCAAGGGGCGGGTCTGGCAGATACGCAGTATTTT.

The V gene is TRBV5-5, the J gene TRBJ2-5; tentatively, D is TRBD1 (6 bases). Germline V CDR1 and CDR2: SGHKS, YYEKEE (reference sequence). CDR3 length: 14 amino acids. With 6 bases removed from V and 4 bases from J, the gap between germline ends came to 16 bases. The CDR3 DNA reads TGTGCCAGCACCCTTAACAGGGCGGGAGAGACCCAGTACTTC. It yields the protein CASTLNRAGETQYF.

This clone has only a few counts. The chain is built from TRBV21-1 and TRBJ1-5; the table's D call TRBD1 went unverified against the DNA. TRBV21-1 is designated a pseudogene. This CDR3 is built from 14 residues. CDR3 sequence reads: CASSKEQGNQPQHF. The CDR3 DNA is TGTGCCAGCAGCAAGGAACAGGGGAATCAGCCCCAGCATTTT.

The table lists this clone with a count of one. The chain couples TRBV7-8 to TRBJ2-7; D gene ambiguous. V lost 3 bases to trimming and J lost 3 bases, with 9 bases between them. This CDR3 contains 13 residues. Germline CDR1 reads SGHVS; CDR2 reads FQNEAQ. The CDR3 reads CASSLPASYEQYF. CDR3 bases: TGTGCCAGCAGCTTGCCAGCTAGCTACGAGCAGTACTTC.

The chain combines TRBV20-1 with TRBJ2-5; D might be TRBD2 (5 bases). The CDR3 contains 11 residues. With 6 bases removed from V and 4 bases from J, the gap between germline ends came to 9 bases. The germline CDR1 and CDR2 sequences are DFQATT and SNEGSKA (reference sequence). The CDR3, as DNA: TGCAGTGCAAGCGGTGGAGAGACCCAGTACTTC. Translation: CSASGGETQYF.

Only one count was recorded for this clone. The V call is TRBV7-9, the J call TRBJ2-6, with 9 bases lining up with TRBD1. Trimming cost V 5 bases and J 1 base; bases outside gene matches: 9. Germline V gene sequence: CDR1 SEHNR, CDR2 FQNEAQ (reference sequence). The CDR3 length is 18 residues. The CDR3 here is CASSDGQGRSSGANVLTF. CDR3 DNA: TGTGCCAGCAGCGACGGACAGGGGCGATCTTCTGGGGCCAACGTCCTGACTTTC.

The sample holds one count of this clone. The V gene is TRBV5-8, the J gene TRBJ2-7, with D uncertain. This CDR3 has 12 amino acids. V was clipped by 0 bases and J by 7 bases, with 8 bases between them. Germline CDR1 is SGHTS and CDR2 is YDEGEE. DNA of the CDR3: TGTGCCAGCAGCTTGGACATGGGGGAGCAGTACTTC. Its protein product is CASSLDMGEQYF.

The chain is built from TRBV2 and TRBJ2-2; 8 nucleotides match TRBD2. V shed 10 bases and J 5 bases; nucleotides not matched to a gene: 12. The CDR3 is made up of 15 amino acids. From germline, CDR1 is SNHLY and CDR2 FYNNEI. The CDR3 DNA is TGTGCCATCTCGACTGGCGGGAGGAGGACCGGGGAGCTGTTTTTT. It specifies CAISTGGRRTGELFF.

The rearrangement uses TRBV2 and TRBJ2-1; D is ambiguous. CDR1 and CDR2 from the germline V gene are SNHLY and FYNNEI. This CDR3 has 13 residues. V was shortened by 3 bases and J by 3 bases, with 6 bases between the two germline ends. The CDR3 nucleotides are TGTGCCAGCAGTGACAAGCTCTACAATGAGCAGTTCTTC. This codes for CASSDKLYNEQFF.

The genes are TRBV7-8 and TRBJ2-7; perhaps TRBD1 as D (6 bases). This CDR3 spans 17 amino acids. CDR1 SGHVS and CDR2 FQNEAQ come from the germline V gene. Trimming pared 4 bases from V and 0 bases from J, leaving 19 bases between. CDR3 residues: CASSSRGLTGNSYEQYF. The CDR3 DNA reads as TGTGCCAGCAGCTCGCGAGGCCTTACAGGGAACTCCTACGAGCAGTACTTC.

The chain has TRBV18 and TRBJ2-3; TRBD2 matches at 11 bases. The germline gives CDR1 KGHSH, CDR2 LQKENI. The V segment lost 4 bases and the J segment 5 bases; nucleotides outside the gene matches: 8. The CDR3 contains 16 residues. As DNA, the CDR3 is TGTGCCAGCTCACTATTAAGCGGACTAGCGGGAGATACGCAGTATTTT. Protein product: CASSLLSGLAGDTQYF.

This rearrangement joins TRBV19 to TRBJ1-6; no definite D call. V was shortened by 5 bases and J by 7 bases, with 6 bases between the two germline ends. Germline CDR1 and CDR2: LNHDA and SQIVND (reference sequence). The CDR3 spans 12 residues. CDR3 sequence reads: CASSQLNSPLHF. The CDR3 DNA follows: TGTGCCAGTAGTCAGTTGAATTCACCCCTCCACTTT. Filled out from reference TRBV19 and TRBJ1-6, the complete variable domain reads DGGITQSPKYLFRKEGQNVTLSCEQNLNHDAMYWYRQDPGQGLRLIYYSQIVNDFQKGDIAEGYSVSREKKESFPLTVTSAQKNPTAFYLCASSQLNSPLHFGNGTRLTVT.

The V and J genes are TRBV20-1 and TRBJ1-1; 8 bases align to TRBD1. Trimming removed 6 bases from V and 3 bases from J; junction bases left unmatched: 0. This CDR3 region has 11 residues. Germline CDR1 is DFQATT and CDR2 is SNEGSKA (reference sequence). As DNA, the CDR3 is TGCAGTGCACAGGGGGACACTGAAGCTTTCTTT. Amino acids: CSAQGDTEAFF.

This sequence joins TRBV5-1 and TRBJ1-2; 8 bases are shared with TRBD1. This CDR3 is 11 amino acids long. Germline V gene lookup returns CDR1 SGHRS and CDR2 YFSETQ. The V and J ends lost 4 bases and 12 bases, in that order; junction bases with no gene match: 5. In DNA form, the CDR3 reads TGCGCCAGCAGCCCTAACAGGGGGGACACCTTC. This sequence encodes CASSPNRGDTF.

This chain joins TRBV25-1 and TRBJ2-7; the D gene is possibly TRBD1 (6 bases). The V and J ends lost 2 bases and 7 bases respectively, with 12 bases between them. The CDR3 extends over 13 amino acids. CDR1 and CDR2 (germline): MGHDK, SYGVNS. CDR3 loop: CASSEQGPLEQYV. The CDR3 DNA is TGTGCCAGCAGTGAACAGGGGCCCTTGGAGCAGTACGTC.

This chain connects TRBV6-5 to TRBJ2-7; 7 bases align to TRBD2. CDR1 and CDR2 from the germline V gene are MNHEY and SVGAGI. CDR3 size: 14 residues. The J segment lost 0 bases and the V segment lost 9 bases, leaving 8 bases of the junction unmatched. In nucleotides, the CDR3 is TGTGCCAGTCAGGCCCGCGGGAGCTCCTACGAGCAGTACTTC. Its protein product is CASQARGSSYEQYF.

The chain is built from TRBV28 and TRBJ2-1; 11 bases match TRBD2. The length of the CDR3 is 16 residues. Germline lookup yields CDR1 MDHEN and CDR2 SYDVKM. The V segment lost 6 bases and the J segment 3 bases; nucleotides outside the gene matches: 7. The CDR3 here is CASRRPLAGGYNEQFF. The CDR3 nucleotides are TGTGCCAGCAGGCGACCCCTAGCGGGAGGCTACAATGAGCAGTTCTTC.

This chain joins TRBV7-2 and TRBJ2-3; D uncertain. The CDR3 has 14 amino acids. The V end was cut by 1 base, the J end by 6 bases, with 11 bases between. Germline values: CDR1 SGHTA, CDR2 FQGNSA. The CDR3 reads CASSLVGRSDTQYF. The CDR3 DNA follows: TGTGCCAGCAGCTTAGTGGGTAGGAGTGATACGCAGTATTTT.

This clone has a single count. The V and J genes are TRBV18 and TRBJ2-3; 8 bases match TRBD2. From germline, CDR1 is KGHSH and CDR2 LQKENI. The CDR3 runs 16 residues. J gave up 2 bases and V 3 bases, and 7 bases lay outside the gene matches. CDR3 residues: CASSPWSGGTTDTQYF. CDR3 nucleotides: TGTGCCAGCTCACCCTGGAGCGGGGGCACCACAGATACGCAGTATTTT.

J is TRBJ2-1 and V is TRBV5-1; possible D gene TRBD1, 5 bases. Trimming took off 0 bases at V and 8 bases at J, with 9 bases between the two ends. Germline lookup yields CDR1 SGHRS and CDR2 YFSETQ. This CDR3 comprises 13 residues. CDR3 nucleotides: TGCGCCAGCAGCTTGGGACAGCTCGATGAGCAGTTCTTC. Translation: CASSLGQLDEQFF.

The chain couples TRBV29-1 to TRBJ1-1; TRBD1 is a possible D gene (5 bases). The V gene's germline CDR1 is SQVTM and CDR2 ANQGSEA. V was pared by 7 bases and J by 2 bases, with 11 bases between. The CDR3 is made up of 12 amino acids. The CDR3 sequence: CSASTVNTEAFF. The DNA of the CDR3 is TGCAGCGCCTCGACAGTAAACACTGAAGCTTTCTTT. Supplemented by reference TRBV29-1 and TRBJ1-1, the full variable domain reads SAVISQKPSRDICQRGTSLTIQCQVDSQVTMMFWYRQQPGQSLTLIATANQGSEATYESGFVIDKFPISRPNLTFSTLTVSNMSPEDSSIYLCSASTVNTEAFFGQGTRLTVV.

V gene TRBV19 combines with J gene TRBJ1-2, with TRBD1 matching 8 bases. CDR1 is LNHDA and CDR2 is SQIVND in the germline V gene (reference sequence). The CDR3 loop spans 15 amino acids. The J segment lost 4 bases and the V segment lost 5 bases, leaving 9 bases of the junction unmatched. Written as DNA, the CDR3 is TGTGCCAGTAGTCCTGACAGGGGATCGGGCTATGGCTACACCTTC. It translates to CASSPDRGSGYGYTF.

The V gene is TRBV2, the J gene TRBJ2-1, with 10 bases identical to TRBD2. The CDR3 has 16 residues. V dropped 7 bases and J dropped 5; count of bases not matched to a gene: 11. Germline assignment: CDR1 SNHLY and CDR2 FYNNEI. The DNA of the CDR3 is TGTGCCAGCAAAAGAGGAGAGCGGGGGGGAAACAATGAGCAGTTCTTC. Its translation is CASKRGERGGNNEQFF.

This clone was seen only once. This rearrangement joins TRBV6-5 to TRBJ1-1, with 7 bases that match TRBD1. Per germline, CDR1 MNHEY and CDR2 SVGAGI. The trim removed 1 base at V and 5 bases at J, leaving 10 bases unmatched. The CDR3 sequence is 16 residues long. The CDR3 sequence is CASSYLGNRGRTEAFF. Here the CDR3 DNA reads TGTGCCAGCAGTTACTTGGGTAACAGGGGACGAACTGAAGCTTTCTTT.

J is TRBJ1-5 and V is TRBV6-1; 10 bases are a match to TRBD1. Germline V gene data show CDR1 as MNHNS and CDR2 as SASEGT. After removal of 5 bases from V and 3 bases from J, the junction contained 4 bases not matched to a gene. The CDR3 has 15 residues. CDR3 amino acids: CASSRQGAHNQPQHF. The CDR3 region has the DNA TGTGCCAGCAGTCGACAGGGGGCTCACAATCAGCCCCAGCATTTT.

The chain links TRBV19 to TRBJ2-7, with D maybe TRBD2 (8 bases). V lost 7 bases and J 0 bases, leaving 16 bases between the germline ends. The germline V gene encodes CDR1 LNHDA and CDR2 SQIVND (reference sequence). The CDR3 consists of 15 residues. Here the CDR3 DNA reads TGTGCCAGTACCCCCCGGGAGGGGGCCTCCTACGAGCAGTACTTC. It encodes CASTPREGASYEQYF.

The rearrangement joins TRBV9 to TRBJ1-5; the match to TRBD1 covers 7 bases. The germline V gene encodes CDR1 SGDLS and CDR2 YYNGEE. The CDR3 has 13 amino acids. Losses at the gene ends were 2 bases for V and 6 bases for J; bases not matched to a gene: 2. CDR3 in amino acids: CASSVTGAQPQHF. DNA of the CDR3: TGTGCCAGCAGCGTTACAGGGGCTCAGCCCCAGCATTTT.

This clone has just a few counts. The CDR3 bases are TGCGCCAGCAGCTTGGGGGGGAGTGGTGAAAAACTGTTTTTT. Translation: CASSLGGSGEKLFF. The chain employs TRBV5-1 and TRBJ1-4, with a possible D match to TRBD1 (5 bases). There are 14 residues in the CDR3. V lost 0 bases, J lost 7 bases, and 10 bases lay in between. CDR1 and CDR2 from the germline V gene are SGHRS and YFSETQ. Full variable domain (rest looked up from reference TRBV5-1 and TRBJ1-4): KAGVTQTPRYLIKTRGQQVTLSCSPISGHRSVSWYQQTPGQGLQFLFEYFSETQRNKGNFPGRFSGRQFSNSRSEMNVSTLELGDSALYLCASSLGGSGEKLFFGSGTQLSVL.

This rearrangement joins TRBV6-5 to TRBJ1-2; D not resolved. The CDR3 has 11 residues. Germline V lookup: CDR1 MNHEY, CDR2 SVGAGI. Trimming took 4 bases from V and 3 from J, leaving 3 bases between them. DNA for the CDR3: TGTGCCAGCAGTTCAGACTATGGCTACACCTTC. This sequence encodes CASSSDYGYTF.